Listed below are T cell receptor beta chains from one sample, sequenced in a study of T cells in tumors after PD-1 blockade. Clones were sequenced by immunoSEQ multiplex PCR, and TCRdb holds only the in-frame ones, with some missing. In the table there are about 59,000 clones, around four fifths of which are singletons. The material sequenced was PBMCs, taken before anti-PD-1 treatment. These receptors were taken from a human donor with basal cell carcinoma. CDR3s include the opening cysteine and the closing phenylalanine or tryptophan. Each record gives: J gene, D gene, clone size, V gene, CDR3 protein, CDR3 DNA. D genes are given only for firm matches. Clone size is stated in some rows and not others, as once, few, many or a class when expanded.

TRBJ2-5,TRBD2,-,TRBV7-3,CASSLIAGGRETQYF,TGTGCCAGCAGCTTAATCGCGGGGGGTCGAGAGACCCAGTACTTC
TRBJ2-7,-,-,TRBV27,CATERGYEQYF,TGTGCCACCGAAAGAGGTTACGAGCAGTACTTC
TRBJ2-1,-,once,TRBV12-3/TRBV12-4,CASTLDQRNEQFF,TGTGCCAGCACCTTGGACCAGAGAAATGAGCAGTTCTTC
TRBJ2-1,TRBD2,-,TRBV6-5,CASNPSGGGHEQFF,TGTGCCAGCAACCCATCGGGGGGGGGACATGAGCAGTTCTTC
TRBJ2-2,-,-,TRBV5-4,CASSFAGNTGELFF,TGTGCCAGCAGCTTTGCTGGAAACACCGGGGAGCTGTTTTTT
TRBJ2-5,TRBD1,-,TRBV11-3,CASSSLWTGETQYF,TGTGCCAGCAGCAGCTTATGGACAGGAGAGACCCAGTACTTC
TRBJ2-5,TRBD2,-,TRBV3-1/TRBV3-2,CASSPPWGSGGAGETQYF,TGTGCCAGCAGCCCCCCGTGGGGTAGCGGGGGGGCGGGAGAGACCCAGTACTTC
TRBJ2-7,-,-,TRBV5-5,CASSIGQGRQYF,TGTGCCAGCAGCATAGGGCAGGGTCGGCAGTACTTC
TRBJ1-1,-,-,TRBV7-6,CASSVSGNTEAFF,TGTGCCAGCAGCGTCTCAGGGAACACTGAAGCTTTCTTT
TRBJ1-2,-,-,TRBV18,CASSPDEYGYTF,TGTGCCAGCTCACCAGATGAGTATGGCTACACCTTC
TRBJ2-7,TRBD1,-,TRBV30,CAWSVQGSYEQYF,TGTGCCTGGAGTGTACAGGGGAGCTACGAGCAGTACTTC
TRBJ2-1,-,few,TRBV27,CASSFPARGGGGEQFF,TGTGCCAGCAGTTTCCCCGCCCGAGGGGGGGGCGGTGAGCAGTTCTTC
TRBJ1-5,TRBD1,-,TRBV3-1/TRBV3-2,CASSRQGYQPQHF,TGTGCCAGCAGCCGACAGGGGTATCAGCCCCAGCATTTT
TRBJ2-1,-,-,TRBV7-6,CASSLVVSGTYNEQFF,TGTGCCAGCAGCTTAGTCGTGTCAGGGACCTACAATGAGCAGTTCTTC
TRBJ2-1,-,-,TRBV14,CASSSQAYNEQFF,TGTGCCAGCAGCTCTCAGGCCTACAATGAGCAGTTCTTC
TRBJ1-4,TRBD1,-,TRBV5-1,CASSYGPGQGNEKLFF,TGCGCCAGCAGCTACGGGCCGGGACAGGGAAATGAAAAACTGTTTTTT
TRBJ2-1,-,few,TRBV19,CASSMGRDEQFF,TGTGCCAGTAGTATGGGGCGCGATGAGCAGTTCTTC